Each of the 32 T cell receptor beta chains below was sequenced from the same sample in a study of T cells in Graves' hyperthyroidism and ophthalmopathy. RNA transcripts yielded amplified TCR beta CDR3 regions. TCR CDR3 underwent first-round RT-PCR with the HTBI primer set. TCRdb called the multiplex PCR reads again in MiXCR, with one record for every CDR3 protein. The table includes approximately 400,000 distinct CDR3 sequences, around 13% detected once. The specimen sequenced was blood. These receptors all stem from a woman in her 30s with Graves' ophthalmopathy.

This clonotype was seen many times. The CDR3 DNA reads as TGCAGTGCTAGTCTAGGGGACCACTATGGCTACACCTTC. It is translated as CSASLGDHYGYTF. The chain has TRBV20-1 and TRBJ1-2; D is possibly TRBD1 (5 bases). From germline, CDR1 is DFQATT and CDR2 SNEGSKA (reference sequence). The V gene lost 3 bases and the J gene lost 3 bases, with 11 bases spanning the gap. The CDR3 spans 13 residues.

This clonotype showed up many times. The chain joins TRBV20-1 to TRBJ2-5; D might be TRBD1 or TRBD2, each matching 5 bases. Germline V gene data show CDR1 as DFQATT and CDR2 as SNEGSKA (reference sequence). V lost 6 bases, J lost 1 base, and 18 bases lay in between. This CDR3 spans 15 amino acids. CDR3 loop: CSALIGAGTQETQYF. The CDR3 DNA is TGCAGTGCGTTAATCGGGGCAGGGACCCAAGAGACCCAGTACTTC.

This clonotype was seen only a few times. The chain links TRBV20-1 to TRBJ2-3; TRBD2 agrees at 7 bases. The CDR3 has 15 residues. CDR1 and CDR2 (germline): DFQATT, SNEGSKA (reference sequence). Trimming at V came to 5 bases and at J to 4 bases, leaving 12 bases not matched to a gene. The CDR3 region is CSAAQDTTSADTQYF. As DNA, the CDR3 is TGCAGTGCTGCGCAGGATACTACTAGCGCAGATACGCAGTATTTT.

The chain recombines TRBV2 with TRBJ2-3; 7 nucleotides line up with TRBD2. The CDR3 contains 16 residues. V gave up 6 bases and J gave up 5 bases; unmatched junction bases: 14. Germline CDR1 SNHLY, CDR2 FYNNEI. CDR3 amino acids: CASRGTLEAGEDTQYF. CDR3 DNA: TGTGCCAGCAGGGGAACCCTCGAGGCGGGGGAAGATACGCAGTATTTT.

This clonotype has a count of ten or more. This chain uses TRBV12-3 or TRBV12-4 with TRBJ2-2; TRBD2 might be the D (6 bases). The CDR3 has 15 residues. V was cut by 2 bases and J by 4 bases, with 11 bases left in between. CDR3 DNA sequence: TGTGCCAGCAGTTTACGGGGGTTGCGCACCGGGGAGCTGTTTTTT. Residues: CASSLRGLRTGELFF.

The rearrangement uses TRBV5-6 and TRBJ2-2; either TRBD1 or TRBD2 may fit D (5 bases each). The CDR3 is made up of 15 amino acids. The germline V gene has CDR1 SGHDT and CDR2 YYEEEE. The ends were cut back, 0 bases at V and 5 bases at J, with 11 bases in the middle. The CDR3 spells CASSLAGSRTGELFF. CDR3 nucleotide sequence: TGTGCCAGCAGCTTGGCAGGGAGTAGGACCGGGGAGCTGTTTTTT.

The CDR3 sequence: CASSLDVGRATEAFF. CDR3 nucleotides: TGTGCCAGCAGCTTGGACGTTGGGAGGGCCACTGAAGCTTTCTTT. This chain uses TRBV5-4 with TRBJ1-1; D is ambiguous. The CDR3 has 15 amino acids. Germline V gene data show CDR1 as SGHNT and CDR2 as YYREEE (reference sequence). The ends were cut back, 0 bases at V and 4 bases at J, with 13 bases in the middle.

This clonotype was seen many times. The chain combines TRBV7-2 with TRBJ2-1, with 8 nucleotides matching TRBD1. From germline, CDR1 is SGHTA and CDR2 FQGNSA. Germline trimming cut 4 bases from V and 6 bases from J; bases unmatched to any gene: 5. The CDR3 spans 14 residues. For the CDR3, the DNA is TGTGCCAGCAGCTCGGACAGGGCTACCAATGAGCAGTTCTTC. Its protein is CASSSDRATNEQFF.

This clonotype has a count of ten or more. This chain uses TRBV7-2 with TRBJ2-2, with D unresolved. The CDR3 covers 16 residues. V was clipped by 1 base and J by 4 bases, with 13 bases between them. Per germline, CDR1 SGHTA and CDR2 FQGNSA. CDR3 sequence (DNA): TGTGCCAGCAGCTTAGTACGAGGCTTGGGCACCGGGGAGCTGTTTTTT. This sequence encodes CASSLVRGLGTGELFF. Together with reference TRBV7-2 and TRBJ2-2, the CDR3 gives the full variable domain: GAGVSQSPSNKVTEKGKDVELRCDPISGHTALYWYRQSLGQGLEFLIYFQGNSAPDKSGLPSDRFSAERTGGSVSTLTIQRTQQEDSAVYLCASSLVRGLGTGELFFGEGSRLTVL.

CDR3 nucleotide sequence: TGTGCCTGGAGTTCTTTTATGGGACAGGGGAGAACCTACGAGCAGTACTTC. This codes for CAWSSFMGQGRTYEQYF. The rearrangement joins TRBV30 to TRBJ2-7; 10 bases line up with TRBD1. The CDR3 loop spans 17 amino acids. Germline loops: CDR1 GTSNPN, CDR2 SVGIG (reference sequence). After removal of 2 bases from V and 2 bases from J, the junction contained 12 bases not matched to a gene.

The chain is built from TRBV29-1 and TRBJ1-5; unclear D gene. Looked up from germline, CDR1 is SQVTM and CDR2 is ANQGSEA. The CDR3 has 11 residues. Trimming cost V 3 bases and J 5 bases, with 5 bases left between them. CDR3 residues: CSVDGDQPQHF. The CDR3 DNA follows: TGCAGCGTTGACGGGGATCAGCCCCAGCATTTT. The complete variable domain, with remaining parts taken from reference TRBV29-1 and TRBJ1-5, reads SAVISQKPSRDICQRGTSLTIQCQVDSQVTMMFWYRQQPGQSLTLIATANQGSEATYESGFVIDKFPISRPNLTFSTLTVSNMSPEDSSIYLCSVDGDQPQHFGDGTRLSIL.

In regard to this clonotype: A much larger clone lies a single base off, so this may be a read error. The conserved closing phenylalanine or tryptophan is absent in this CDR3, likely reflecting a read error. The chain recombines TRBV12-3 or TRBV12-4 with TRBJ2-5, with D unresolved. The CDR3 sequence is 12 residues long. V gave up 0 bases and J gave up 5 bases, with 4 bases separating them. CDR3 sequence reads: CASSLAKETQYS. The CDR3 nucleotides read TGTGCCAGCAGTTTAGCGAAGGAGACCCAGTACTCC.

This clonotype was counted ten times or more. This sequence joins TRBV20-1 and TRBJ1-1; D is uncertain. The V end lost 1 base, the J end lost 1 base, and 13 bases lay between the germline ends. Germline V gene lookup returns CDR1 DFQATT and CDR2 SNEGSKA (reference sequence). The CDR3 has 15 residues. The CDR3 nucleotides are TGCAGTGCTAGAGGGGAAGGACGGAAGAACACTGAAGCTTTCTTT. Translation: CSARGEGRKNTEAFF.

The chain employs TRBV7-3 and TRBJ1-1; unclear D gene. Germline CDR1 is SGHTA and CDR2 is FQGTGA. This CDR3 contains 13 residues. The V end was cut by 2 bases, the J end by 6 bases, with 10 bases between. Here the CDR3 reads CASSLGGSSEAFF. The DNA for the CDR3 is TGTGCCAGCAGCTTAGGAGGGTCTTCTGAAGCTTTCTTT.

In DNA, the CDR3 is TGTGCCAGCAGCCCCGACAGGGTTTGGCTGGAGCAGTACTTC. Protein: CASSPDRVWLEQYF. This chain joins TRBV11-1 and TRBJ2-7, with 7 bases identical to TRBD1. V shed 5 bases, J shed 7 bases, and the junction held 11 bases outside the gene matches. Germline CDR1 SGHAT, CDR2 FQDESV (reference sequence). This CDR3 is built from 14 residues.

Many counts were recorded for this clonotype. The V call is TRBV5-1, the J call TRBJ1-1, with D perhaps matching TRBD1 (5 bases). In germline, CDR1 is SGHRS, CDR2 YFSETQ. The CDR3 is 15 residues long. Trimming shortened V by 0 bases and J by 5 bases, and 14 bases separated the two germline ends. The CDR3 spells CASSLGPGVDTEAFF. CDR3 nucleotide sequence: TGCGCCAGCAGCTTGGGTCCGGGGGTAGATACTGAAGCTTTCTTT.

CDR3 nucleotide sequence: TGTGCCAGCAGCCAAGTCGCAGGGGCAGCTTCTAGCACAGATACGCAGTATTTT. The encoded protein is CASSQVAGAASSTDTQYF. The chain couples TRBV14 to TRBJ2-3; the D gene is possibly TRBD1 (6 bases). The CDR3 extends over 18 amino acids. V was cut by 1 base and J by 0 bases, with 17 bases left in between. Looked up from germline, CDR1 is SGHDN and CDR2 is FVKESK.

This clonotype was counted many times. CDR3 DNA sequence: TGTGCCAGCAGCTTTCCCCGGGGGGGCCATAAATTCGAGACCCAGTACTTC. This sequence encodes CASSFPRGGHKFETQYF. The chain joins TRBV7-9 to TRBJ2-5; 8 bases fit TRBD2. The CDR3 has 17 amino acids. V dropped 3 bases and J dropped 5; count of bases not matched to a gene: 14. Germline CDR1 is SEHNR and CDR2 is FQNEAQ (reference sequence).

This clonotype was counted only a few times. The gene calls are TRBV28 and TRBJ2-1; 15 nucleotides agree with TRBD2. This CDR3 comprises 19 residues. CDR1 is MDHEN, CDR2 SYDVKM, per germline. Germline trimming cut 3 bases from V and 9 bases from J; bases unmatched to any gene: 15. CDR3 loop: CASSFRTSGGEELQFEQFF. CDR3 nucleotides: TGTGCCAGCAGTTTCCGGACTAGCGGGGGGGAAGAGTTACAATTTGAGCAGTTCTTC.

This clonotype was observed at least ten times. V gene TRBV5-1 combines with J gene TRBJ1-3, with D tentatively TRBD1 (5 bases). Germline V CDR1 and CDR2: SGHRS, YFSETQ. Trimming stripped 0 bases from V and 0 bases from J, with 10 bases between. CDR3 length equals 16 residues. In DNA, the CDR3 is TGCGCCAGCAGCTTGGGACAGCGATCCTCTGGAAACACCATATATTTT. This gives the protein CASSLGQRSSGNTIYF.

This clonotype showed up many times. This sequence joins TRBV11-3 and TRBJ1-5; 7 bases fit TRBD1. Per the germline V gene, CDR1 is SGHNT and CDR2 is YENEEA. The CDR3 totals 18 residues. V lost 1 base, J lost 3 bases, and 12 bases stayed unmatched. CDR3 loop: CASSLGGGGGQNNQPQHF. Written as DNA, the CDR3 is TGTGCCAGCAGCTTAGGCGGGGGGGGGGGACAGAACAATCAGCCCCAGCATTTT.

This clonotype has a count of ten or more. V usage is TRBV27 and J usage is TRBJ2-7; TRBD1 might be the D (6 bases). Trimming pared 1 base from V and 5 bases from J, leaving 12 bases between. This CDR3 has 14 amino acids. CDR1 is MNHEY and CDR2 is SMNVEV in the germline V gene (reference sequence). The CDR3 is CASSLYREMNEQYF. The CDR3 DNA follows: TGTGCCAGCAGTTTATACAGGGAAATGAACGAGCAGTACTTC.

This clonotype has at least ten counts. The rearrangement joins TRBV28 to TRBJ2-3; D may be TRBD1 (6 bases). The V end lost 6 bases, the J end lost 0 bases, and 10 bases lay between the germline ends. Germline V gives CDR1 MDHEN, CDR2 SYDVKM. This CDR3 is 14 amino acids long. Here the CDR3 DNA reads TGTGCCAGCAGGACCCAGGGGAGCACAGATACGCAGTATTTT. It encodes CASRTQGSTDTQYF.

This clonotype was observed at least ten times. The chain employs TRBV11-3 and TRBJ2-7; no firm D call. Trimming removed 4 bases at V and 1 base at J, with 5 bases between. CDR3 size: 12 residues. CDR1 and CDR2 (germline): SGHNT, YENEEA. In DNA, the CDR3 is TGTGCCAGCAGCTCAGTTTCCTACGAGCAGTACTTC. This sequence encodes CASSSVSYEQYF.

This clonotype was seen many times. The V gene is TRBV5-5, the J gene TRBJ2-2; the D is unclear. Trimming stripped 5 bases from V and 8 bases from J, with 10 bases between. The V gene's germline CDR1 is SGHKS and CDR2 YYEKEE (reference sequence). This CDR3 has 12 amino acids. CDR3 DNA: TGTGCCAGCAGACTCGACCTGGGGGAGCTGTTTTTT. Protein product: CASRLDLGELFF.

This clonotype was seen repeatedly, ten times or more. The V call is TRBV2, the J call TRBJ2-3; D ambiguous. Trimming left V 6 bases short and J 2 bases short, with 6 bases between. The CDR3 is 12 residues long. Germline loops: CDR1 SNHLY, CDR2 FYNNEI. This CDR3 is CASRSSTDTQYF. The CDR3 region has the DNA TGTGCCAGCAGGTCTTCCACAGATACGCAGTATTTT.

This clonotype was seen many times. The chain carries TRBV6-1 and TRBJ1-1; TRBD1 agrees at 9 bases. The CDR3 runs 17 residues. Germline V gene data show CDR1 as MNHNS and CDR2 as SASEGT. V dropped 3 bases and J dropped 0; count of bases not matched to a gene: 8. CDR3 amino acids: CASSDRIGTGMNTEAFF. The DNA for the CDR3 is TGTGCCAGCAGTGACAGAATAGGGACAGGGATGAACACTGAAGCTTTCTTT.

J is TRBJ2-1 and V is TRBV20-1; 15 bases are a match to TRBD2. From germline, CDR1 is DFQATT and CDR2 SNEGSKA (reference sequence). The CDR3 has 16 residues. The J segment lost 12 bases and the V segment lost 2 bases, leaving 11 bases of the junction unmatched. This chain's CDR3 is CSARPGTSGGPGGQFF. Here the CDR3 DNA reads TGCAGTGCTAGACCGGGGACTAGCGGGGGGCCGGGGGGGCAGTTCTTC.

In this sample, this clonotype turned up a few times. The chain recombines TRBV6-2 or TRBV6-3 with TRBJ2-4; a weak D match, TRBD2 (6 bases). V lost 3 bases to trimming and J lost 0 bases, with 15 bases between them. The germline V gene encodes CDR1 MNHEY and CDR2 SVGEGT. The CDR3 loop spans 17 amino acids. The CDR3 DNA reads as TGTGCCAGCAGTTATCGCGGGGCGACCTTAGCCAAAAACATTCAGTACTTC. Amino acids: CASSYRGATLAKNIQYF.

This clonotype was seen many times. This chain joins TRBV28 and TRBJ2-5; TRBD2 is a possible D gene (6 bases). The CDR3 spans 15 residues. Germline V gene data show CDR1 as MDHEN and CDR2 as SYDVKM. Trimming cost V 3 bases and J 5 bases, with 16 bases left between them. The CDR3 reads CASSLDGGLIETQYF. CDR3 bases: TGTGCCAGCAGTTTGGACGGGGGTTTAATCGAGACCCAGTACTTC.

The rearrangement links TRBV7-9 to TRBJ2-3, with D uncertain. Germline CDR1 reads SEHNR; CDR2 reads FQNEAQ (reference sequence). V lost 2 bases to trimming and J lost 2 bases, with 11 bases between them. The CDR3 length is 15 residues. CDR3 in DNA: TGTGCCAGCAGCTTAAGGGCAGGAGACACAGATACGCAGTATTTT. It yields the protein CASSLRAGDTDTQYF. The full variable domain, its missing parts supplied by reference TRBV7-9 and TRBJ2-3, is DTGVSQNPRHKITKRGQNVTFRCDPISEHNRLYWYRQTLGQGPEFLTYFQNEAQLEKSRLLSDRFSAERPKGSFSTLEIQRTEQGDSAMYLCASSLRAGDTDTQYFGPGTRLTVL.

This clonotype has ten or more counts. The V gene is TRBV30, the J gene TRBJ2-2, with 7 bases matching TRBD1. Trimming at V came to 0 bases and at J to 4 bases, leaving 5 bases not matched to a gene. Germline CDR1 is GTSNPN and CDR2 is SVGIG (reference sequence). CDR3 length equals 15 residues. The CDR3 spells CAWSVLGGPTGELFF. The CDR3 DNA is TGTGCCTGGAGTGTACTAGGGGGCCCCACCGGGGAGCTGTTTTTT. Combining the CDR3 with reference TRBV30 and TRBJ2-2 gives the whole variable domain SQTIHQWPATLVQPVGSPLSLECTVEGTSNPNLYWYRQAAGRGLQLLFYSVGIGQISSEVPQNLSASRPQDRQFILSSKKLLLSDSGFYLCAWSVLGGPTGELFFGEGSRLTVL.